This T cell receptor (beta chain) was captured by sequencing in a study of blood T cells in healthy people across ages. The study, taken as a whole, reports: Using unsorted PBMCs precluded a conclusive naive versus antigen-experienced comparison.

It was with a sample-barcoded 5' primer and a J-beta primer mix that a second PCR of about 7 to 12 cycles was run. Each cDNA molecule was tagged by a template-switch adaptor with 12 random nucleotides. TCRdb reprocessed the 5' RACE reads via MiXCR and lists one record per CDR3 protein. The data hold 1.5 million to 2 million distinct CDR3 sequences, with about 50% observed a single time. Notes on this clonotype: Antigen: not known. The germline gene is not matched at one end of the junction; a read error may be the cause.

The germline CDR1 and CDR2 sequences are MDHEN and SYDVKM. The length of the CDR3 is 14 residues. The donors, healthy Caucasians from Russia, were aged about 6 to 100. PBMCs, at least 7 million per sample, were isolated. The receptor was derived from a woman between 35 and 50 years old in good health. The sequenced material came from blood. This chain uses TRBV28 with TRBJ2-7, with D perhaps TRBD1 or TRBD2 (5 bases each). The CDR3 loop is CASSLGTGRREQYF. In nucleotides, the CDR3 is TGCGCCAGCAGCTTGGGGACGGGGCGACGGGAGCAGTACTTC.